The 4 T cell receptor beta chains in this list originate from one sample, sequenced in a study of PD-L1 blockade in urothelial cancer. Measured with immunoSEQ multiplex PCR; TCRdb has only the in-frame clones, and not every one. Among under 55,000 clones listed, approximately 87% were seen once. The sample consisted of PBMCs, taken around atezolizumab (anti-PD-L1) treatment. The origin of the receptors is a man aged 40-49 years with urothelial cancer.

The chain links TRBV6-6 to TRBJ2-3, with 8 positions matching TRBD2. Germline V gene lookup returns CDR1 MNHNY and CDR2 SVGAGI (reference sequence). Trimming removed 6 bases from V and 3 bases from J; junction bases left unmatched: 8. The CDR3 is 15 residues long. CDR3 loop: CASSRGGVGTDTQYF. The CDR3, as DNA: TGTGCCAGCAGCCGGGGGGGGGTAGGGACAGATACGCAGTATTTT.

The gene calls are TRBV9 and TRBJ2-3; no clear D. This CDR3 is 13 amino acids long. Trimming removed 4 bases at V and 6 bases at J, with 12 bases between. The germline V gene encodes CDR1 SGDLS and CDR2 YYNGEE. CDR3 in amino acids: CASSLGPPDTQYF. The CDR3, as DNA: TGTGCCAGCAGCTTAGGGCCGCCCGATACGCAGTATTTT.

V usage is TRBV28 and J usage is TRBJ1-3; D not certain. The CDR3 covers 17 residues. Germline V gene data show CDR1 as MDHEN and CDR2 as SYDVKM. Trimming removed 4 bases from V and 0 bases from J, with 16 bases in between. The CDR3 coding sequence is TGTGCCAGCAGTTGGTCCCTGCAAGGAGACTCTGGAAACACCATATATTTT. Translated: CASSWSLQGDSGNTIYF.

The gene calls are TRBV5-1 and TRBJ2-7; tentative D call: TRBD1 (5 bases). V lost 0 bases and J 4 bases, leaving 5 bases between the germline ends. In germline, CDR1 is SGHRS, CDR2 YFSETQ. This CDR3 is 12 amino acids long. The CDR3 nucleotides are TGCGCCAGCAGCTTGGAGGGGTACGAGCAGTACTTC. Residues: CASSLEGYEQYF.